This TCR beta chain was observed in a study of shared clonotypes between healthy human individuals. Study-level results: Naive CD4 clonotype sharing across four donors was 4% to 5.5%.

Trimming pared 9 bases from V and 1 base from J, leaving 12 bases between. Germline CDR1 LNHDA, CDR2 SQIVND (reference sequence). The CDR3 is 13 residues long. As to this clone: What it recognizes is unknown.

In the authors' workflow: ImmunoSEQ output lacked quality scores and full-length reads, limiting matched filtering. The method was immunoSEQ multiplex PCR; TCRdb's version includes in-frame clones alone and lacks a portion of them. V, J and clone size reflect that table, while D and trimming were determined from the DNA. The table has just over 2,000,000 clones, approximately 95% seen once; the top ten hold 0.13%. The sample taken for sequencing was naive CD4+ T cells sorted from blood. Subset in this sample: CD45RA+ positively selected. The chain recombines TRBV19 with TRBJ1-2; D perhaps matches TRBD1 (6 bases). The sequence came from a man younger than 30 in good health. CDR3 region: CASQDRGNYGYTF. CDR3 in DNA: TGTGCCAGCCAGGACAGAGGTAACTATGGCTACACCTTC.